Below are 28 T cell receptor beta chains sequenced from a single sample in a study of cytomegalovirus exposure and HLA in healthy donors. A multiplex PCR was run with 60 Vbeta primers and 13 Jbeta primers. Measured with immunoSEQ multiplex PCR; TCRdb has only the in-frame clones, and not every one. The profile shows under 200,000 clones, roughly two thirds of them singletons. The sequenced sample consisted of PBMCs. These receptor sequences come from a woman in her forties in good health and CMV-seropositive.

A remark on this clone: The junction does not match germline at one end; this may be a read error. This chain uses TRBV6-5 with TRBJ1-5; 8 positions match TRBD1. Germline V lookup: CDR1 MNHEY, CDR2 SVGAGI. This CDR3 is built from 14 residues. CDR3 bases: TGTGCCAGCAGTCAGGGGGCAAGCAATCAGCCCCAGAATTTT. Residues: CASSQGASNQPQNF.

Details on this clone: At one end, the junction sequence differs from germline, possibly due to a read error. This rearrangement joins TRBV6-5 to TRBJ1-6, with 8 nucleotides matching TRBD1. Per germline, CDR1 MNHEY and CDR2 SVGAGI. CDR3 length: 15 residues. The chain's CDR3 is CASSYRETGDSPLNF. In nucleotides, the CDR3 is TGTGCCAGCAGTTATCGGGAGACAGGGGACTCACCCCTCAACTTT.

This chain uses TRBV19 with TRBJ2-7; 11 positions agree with TRBD2. Looked up from germline, CDR1 is LNHDA and CDR2 is SQIVND (reference sequence). There are 16 residues in the CDR3. The V and J ends lost 1 base and 4 bases, in that order; junction bases with no gene match: 6. The CDR3 DNA is TGTGCCAGTAGTATAGCCTGGACTAGCGGGCATTACGAGCAGTACTTC. Its translation: CASSIAWTSGHYEQYF. Full variable domain (missing parts from reference TRBV19 and TRBJ2-7): DGGITQSPKYLFRKEGQNVTLSCEQNLNHDAMYWYRQDPGQGLRLIYYSQIVNDFQKGDIAEGYSVSREKKESFPLTVTSAQKNPTAFYLCASSIAWTSGHYEQYFGPGTRLTVT.

In DNA, the CDR3 is TGTGCCAGCAGCTTAGGGGACAGGGGAAAAGGTGGCTACACCTTC. Its translation: CASSLGDRGKGGYTF. V and J are TRBV7-2 and TRBJ1-2; TRBD1 matches 10 bases. Germline V CDR1 and CDR2: SGHTA, FQGNSA. V dropped 1 base and J dropped 7; count of bases not matched to a gene: 6. The CDR3 loop spans 15 amino acids.

This clone was counted between two and nine times. The chain employs TRBV7-2 and TRBJ1-2; D call uncertain. Germline assignment: CDR1 SGHTA and CDR2 FQGNSA. CDR3 length: 14 residues. Between the trimmed V and J ends, which lost 5 bases and 8 bases, there was a span of 18 bases. CDR3 amino acids: CASSRPGAYWGYTF. The CDR3 DNA sequence: TGTGCCAGCAGCCGACCGGGAGCTTATTGGGGCTACACCTTC.

As concerns this clone: One junction end does not reproduce the germline sequence, and a read error may be involved. The V call is TRBV5-1, the J call TRBJ1-2; D remains unclear. This CDR3 spans 12 amino acids. Germline loops: CDR1 SGHRS, CDR2 YFSETQ. The chain's CDR3 is CASSLASDGYPF. The CDR3 DNA is TGCGCCAGCAGCTTGGCCAGCGATGGCTACCCCTTC.

This clone was found a few times. The rearrangement links TRBV19 to TRBJ2-7; 12 nucleotides agree with TRBD1. Germline-derived CDR1 and CDR2 are LNHDA and SQIVND (reference sequence). The trim removed 5 bases at V and 0 bases at J, leaving 5 bases unmatched. The CDR3 extends over 16 amino acids. CDR3 amino acids: CASSAGTGGVSYEQYF. CDR3 sequence (DNA): TGTGCCAGTAGTGCCGGGACAGGGGGCGTCTCCTACGAGCAGTACTTC.

In the case of this clone: The junction shows a germline mismatch at one end, possibly a read error. This chain uses TRBV18 with TRBJ1-5; 7 bases align to TRBD1. The CDR3 has 14 residues. Looked up from germline, CDR1 is KGHSH and CDR2 is LQKENI. The CDR3, as DNA: TGTGCCAGCTCACCAGGACAGGCCAATCAGCCCCAGAATTTT. It specifies CASSPGQANQPQNF.

The rearrangement links TRBV27 to TRBJ2-3, with D perhaps TRBD2 (5 bases). There are 13 residues in the CDR3. Looked up from germline, CDR1 is MNHEY and CDR2 is SMNVEV (reference sequence). The germline V and J ends were trimmed by 2 bases and 4 bases, with 7 bases remaining between them. This CDR3 reads CASSLRESDTQYF. CDR3 DNA: TGTGCCAGCAGTTTAAGGGAGTCAGATACGCAGTATTTT.

CDR3 sequence: CASSISGSLYNEQFF. The CDR3 region has the DNA TGTGCCAGCAGTATTAGCGGGAGTCTCTACAATGAGCAGTTCTTC. This chain connects TRBV7-3 to TRBJ2-1; 9 positions match TRBD2. Germline V lookup: CDR1 SGHTA, CDR2 FQGTGA. The CDR3 consists of 15 residues. Germline trimming cut 6 bases from V and 3 bases from J; bases unmatched to any gene: 6.

Concerning this clone: One end of the junction fails to match germline, which may point to a read error. The gene calls are TRBV19 and TRBJ1-5, with 12 nucleotides matching TRBD1. Germline V gene data show CDR1 as LNHDA and CDR2 as SQIVND (reference sequence). This CDR3 contains 14 residues. This chain's CDR3 is CASTGTGGSQPQNF. CDR3 nucleotides: TGTGCCAGTACCGGGACAGGGGGCTCGCAGCCCCAGAATTTT.

The CDR3 DNA is TGTGCCATCGGCGGGGGGGATAGCGGGTGGACGGACACCGGGGAGCTGTTTTTT. Amino acids: CAIGGGDSGWTDTGELFF. The chain links TRBV10-3 to TRBJ2-2, with 9 bases matching TRBD2. The CDR3 loop spans 18 amino acids. From germline, CDR1 is ENHRY and CDR2 SYGVKD. Losses at the gene ends were 8 bases for V and 3 bases for J; bases not matched to a gene: 16.

The rearrangement joins TRBV28 to TRBJ2-1, with D tentatively TRBD2 (5 bases). The CDR3 length is 14 residues. Germline CDR1 is MDHEN and CDR2 is SYDVKM. V lost 4 bases and J lost 6, with 13 bases in between. CDR3 sequence reads: CASSSSSSLNEQFF. In nucleotides, the CDR3 is TGTGCCAGCAGTTCCTCTAGCAGCCTCAATGAGCAGTTCTTC.

The chain is built from TRBV28 and TRBJ2-4; 7 bases are a match to TRBD1. Germline V gene sequence: CDR1 MDHEN, CDR2 SYDVKM. V lost 5 bases, J lost 8 bases, and 9 bases stayed unmatched. CDR3 length: 14 amino acids. The CDR3 DNA reads as TGTGCCAGCAGTCAACAGGGGCGAGTGGACATTCAGTACTTC. This translates into CASSQQGRVDIQYF.

The table lists this clone with a count of one. The V gene is TRBV4-3, the J gene TRBJ2-1; a possible D gene is TRBD2 (6 bases). Germline-derived CDR1 and CDR2 are LGHNA and YSLEER. The CDR3 totals 16 residues. Deletions cut 0 bases from V and 2 bases from J, with 11 bases between. CDR3 DNA: TGCGCCAGCAGCCAAGATAAGCTAGCGACCTACAATGAGCAGTTCTTC. Its protein product is CASSQDKLATYNEQFF.

This sequence joins TRBV4-3 and TRBJ2-5, with 8 bases aligning to TRBD2. Losses at the gene ends were 1 base for V and 5 bases for J; bases not matched to a gene: 6. This CDR3 spans 15 amino acids. The germline V gene encodes CDR1 LGHNA and CDR2 YSLEER. CDR3 coding DNA: TGCGCCAGCAGCCAAGGGGGTAGCGGGGTGGAGACCCAGTACTTC. As protein: CASSQGGSGVETQYF.

The genes are TRBV4-3 and TRBJ1-3, with D perhaps TRBD1 (5 bases). Between the trimmed V and J ends, which lost 2 bases and 2 bases, there was a span of 13 bases. The CDR3 loop spans 16 amino acids. Germline V gene data show CDR1 as LGHNA and CDR2 as YSLEER. The CDR3 DNA follows: TGCGCCAGCAGCCAAATGGGGGGGGTGGCTGGAAACACCATATATTTT. It codes for CASSQMGGVAGNTIYF.

CDR3 sequence reads: CASKERQYNEQFF. The CDR3 DNA sequence: TGTGCCAGCAAGGAGCGGCAATACAATGAGCAGTTCTTC. This chain joins TRBV6-1 and TRBJ2-1, with a possible D match to TRBD2 (5 bases). Between the trimmed V and J ends, which lost 7 bases and 4 bases, there was a span of 11 bases. Germline V CDR1 and CDR2: MNHNS, SASEGT. This CDR3 contains 13 residues.

CDR3 loop: CASRQPGLQETQYF. The CDR3 coding sequence is TGTGCCAGCAGACAACCGGGACTTCAAGAGACCCAGTACTTC. The rearrangement links TRBV6-5 to TRBJ2-5; D is possibly TRBD2 (6 bases). This CDR3 comprises 14 residues. V gave up 6 bases and J gave up 2 bases, with 13 bases separating them. Germline V gene lookup returns CDR1 MNHEY and CDR2 SVGAGI.

This chain connects TRBV4-3 to TRBJ1-5, with 10 positions matching TRBD1. The germline V gene has CDR1 LGHNA and CDR2 YSLEER. Germline trimming cut 3 bases from V and 6 bases from J; bases unmatched to any gene: 5. The CDR3 consists of 15 residues. CDR3 sequence (DNA): TGCGCCAGCAGCCAGGGGACAGGGGCGGGTCAGCCCCAGCATTTT. It encodes CASSQGTGAGQPQHF.

The genes are TRBV19 and TRBJ2-5; possible D gene TRBD1, 6 bases. This CDR3 is built from 14 residues. Trimming took 0 bases from V and 5 from J, leaving 10 bases between them. The germline gives CDR1 LNHDA, CDR2 SQIVND (reference sequence). As DNA, the CDR3 is TGTGCCAGTAGTATAGACAGGGGAGACGAGACCCAGTACTTC. This translates into CASSIDRGDETQYF. The full variable domain, its missing parts supplied by reference TRBV19 and TRBJ2-5, is DGGITQSPKYLFRKEGQNVTLSCEQNLNHDAMYWYRQDPGQGLRLIYYSQIVNDFQKGDIAEGYSVSREKKESFPLTVTSAQKNPTAFYLCASSIDRGDETQYFGPGTRLLVL.

This chain links TRBV28 with TRBJ2-5; D is possibly TRBD1 (5 bases). CDR3 length equals 17 residues. Trimming pared 1 base from V and 5 bases from J, leaving 20 bases between. The V gene's germline CDR1 is MDHEN and CDR2 SYDVKM. The CDR3 DNA reads as TGTGCCAGCAGTTTATCCCCCCAGACAGTTCTGGTTGAGACCCAGTACTTC. Its translation is CASSLSPQTVLVETQYF.

The chain links TRBV7-2 to TRBJ2-2, with TRBD2 identical over 7 bases. The CDR3 length is 13 residues. Germline loops: CDR1 SGHTA, CDR2 FQGNSA. V shed 4 bases, J shed 7 bases, and the junction held 3 bases outside the gene matches. This CDR3 reads CASSSWTSGELFF. The CDR3 DNA sequence: TGTGCCAGCAGCTCCTGGACTAGCGGGGAGCTGTTTTTT.

CDR3 amino acids: CASLGQPEEAFF. Here the CDR3 DNA reads TGTGCCAGTCTGGGACAGCCTGAGGAGGCTTTCTTT. The chain recombines TRBV19 with TRBJ1-1; 7 nucleotides agree with TRBD1. Germline V gives CDR1 LNHDA, CDR2 SQIVND (reference sequence). The CDR3 sequence is 12 residues long. Trimming took 8 bases from V and 11 from J; bases not matched to a gene: 11.

The chain recombines TRBV4-3 with TRBJ1-1; D not resolved. Germline lookup yields CDR1 LGHNA and CDR2 YSLEER. Trimming took off 1 base at V and 4 bases at J, with 10 bases between the two ends. This CDR3 is built from 14 residues. CDR3: CASSQVPEGTEAFF. CDR3 bases: TGCGCCAGCAGCCAAGTGCCCGAGGGCACTGAAGCTTTCTTT.

The V gene is TRBV6-5, the J gene TRBJ1-6; D not certain. CDR1 is MNHEY and CDR2 is SVGAGI in the germline V gene. The ends were cut back, 4 bases at V and 3 bases at J, with 13 bases in the middle. The CDR3 consists of 16 residues. In DNA form, the CDR3 reads TGTGCCAGCAGTTTCTCAGGCGACTACTATAATTCACCCCTCCACTTT. This encodes CASSFSGDYYNSPLHF.

The chain is built from TRBV6-1 and TRBJ2-5, with 8 bases matching TRBD1. V trimming: 8 bases; J trimming: 1 base; junction bases outside the gene matches: 6. Germline CDR1 is MNHNS and CDR2 is SASEGT. The CDR3 runs to 14 residues. The CDR3 region has the DNA TGTGCCAGCCGAGGTACAGGGGGCCAAGAGACCCAGTACTTC. This translates into CASRGTGGQETQYF.

The CDR3 loop reads CASSQDWEVSNEQFF. The CDR3 coding sequence is TGCGCCAGCAGCCAAGATTGGGAGGTTAGCAATGAGCAGTTCTTC. J is TRBJ2-1 and V is TRBV4-3, with a tentative D call TRBD2 (6 bases). Germline V gene data show CDR1 as LGHNA and CDR2 as YSLEER. The CDR3 contains 15 residues. V was clipped by 0 bases and J by 6 bases, with 12 bases between them.